The 3 T cell receptor beta chains below were found in one sample sequenced in a study of T-cell memory formation after mild COVID-19. MiXCR, run by TCRdb on the 5' RACE reads, gives a single entry per CDR3 protein. The table records 350,000 to 500,000 distinct CDR3 sequences, roughly 17% of them present only once. The specimen was PBMCs or a T cell subset sorted from them (not recorded which). The receptors stem from a man younger than 35 who had mild COVID-19 (a few samples of this study predate the infection). Cell type and time point are not known.

This sequence joins TRBV7-9 and TRBJ2-1, with D tentatively TRBD1 (6 bases). Germline assignment: CDR1 SEHNR and CDR2 FQNEAQ (reference sequence). V dropped 5 bases and J dropped 12 bases, with 8 bases sitting between them. This CDR3 spans 10 amino acids. The CDR3: CASSRGGQFF. The CDR3 nucleotides read TGTGCCAGCAGCCGAGGGGGGCAGTTCTTC.

In its sample, this clonotype was seen many times. V usage is TRBV7-9 and J usage is TRBJ1-2; no firm D call. Deletions cut 6 bases from V and 8 bases from J, with 13 bases between. Germline CDR1 and CDR2: SEHNR and FQNEAQ (reference sequence). The CDR3 has 12 amino acids. The CDR3 loop is CASSFGVDGYTF. CDR3 bases: TGTGCCAGCAGTTTTGGGGTAGACGGCTACACCTTC.

This clonotype was found a few times. The chain is built from TRBV24-1 and TRBJ2-1, with no clear D. V lost 4 bases and J lost 9, with 24 bases in between. This CDR3 is built from 17 residues. Germline V CDR1 and CDR2: KGHDR, SFDVKD. The CDR3 region is CATSESLLEKASCEQFF. CDR3 DNA: TGTGCCACCAGTGAATCCCTCTTGGAAAAGGCCTCGTGTGAGCAGTTCTTC.